This is a list of T cell receptor beta chains from one sample in a study of cytomegalovirus exposure and HLA in healthy donors. Sequencing was performed with immunoSEQ multiplex PCR; in TCRdb, only in-frame clones are kept and a portion is missing. The top ten clones hold 2.5% to 3.5% of a sample with 150,000 to 200,000 clones, about 80% of them seen once. Sequenced material: PBMCs. These receptor sequences come from a woman in her late teens or twenties in good health and CMV-seropositive. The CDR3 runs from the conserved cysteine through the conserved F or W. The D gene is left open where the match is weak. Expanded clones get a size class; other rows say once, few or many, or leave the size out.

NA TRBJ2-1 TRBD2 TRBV5-1 TGCGCCAGCACCGAGACTAGCGCGAGCTCCTACAATGAGCAGTTCTTC CASTETSASSYNEQFF
few TRBJ2-5 NA TRBV4-1 TGCGCCAGCAGCCAAGTAGGAGGAGAGACCCAGTACTTC CASSQVGGETQYF
NA TRBJ1-5 TRBD1 TRBV19 TGTGCCAGTAGTATCATCGCGGTTGACAGGGGTTCGGCTCAGCCCCAGCATTTT CASSIIAVDRGSAQPQHF
NA TRBJ1-4 TRBD1 TRBV4-1 TGCGCCAGCAGCCAAGACCGGCCCGGGACAGGGATTAATGAAAAACTGTTTTTT CASSQDRPGTGINEKLFF
NA TRBJ1-2 TRBD1 TRBV28 TGTGCCACCTCAGCGGGGGACAGGGGTTCTGATGGCTACACCTTC CATSAGDRGSDGYTF
NA TRBJ1-4 TRBD1 TRBV2 TGTGCCAGCAGACGATCCCGGGGGACAGGGGTGGCAACTAATGAAAAACTGTTTTTT CASRRSRGTGVATNEKLFF
NA TRBJ2-2 TRBD1 TRBV9 TGTGCCAGCAGCGTAGGGCCAGGGGGCACCACCGGGGAGCTGTTTTTT CASSVGPGGTTGELFF
NA TRBJ2-2 NA TRBV19 TGTGCCAGTAGTCTCGACAGGGGAGGGACCGGGGAGCTGTTTTTT CASSLDRGGTGELFF
NA TRBJ2-5 TRBD2 TRBV9 TGTGCCAGCAGCGTAGACCTGATGGAGCGGGGGCTTCCAGAGACCCAGTACTTC CASSVDLMERGLPETQYF
NA TRBJ1-1 NA TRBV2 TGTGCCAGCAGTGAGGCCCCTTTAGGTTCGGGTAACACTGAAGCTTTCTTT CASSEAPLGSGNTEAFF
NA TRBJ1-4 NA TRBV15 TGTGCCACCCGGGGGGGGGAACATGAAAAACTGTTTTTT CATRGGEHEKLFF
once TRBJ1-2 NA TRBV7-8 TGTGCCAGCAGCTCCCTTAAAGCGTCGCACTATGGCTACACCTTC CASSSLKASHYGYTF
NA TRBJ2-5 TRBD2 TRBV5-4 TGTGCCAGCAGCTCCGGGACTAGCGGGGGCCCGTACCAAGAGACCCAGTACTTC CASSSGTSGGPYQETQYF
NA TRBJ1-2 NA TRBV5-6 TGTGCCAGCAGCTTGGGCCCGACAGTCCATGGCTACACCTTC CASSLGPTVHGYTF
few TRBJ2-7 TRBD2 TRBV2 TGTGCCAGCACATTGGGACTAGAGGTCGAGCAGTACTTC CASTLGLEVEQYF
few TRBJ2-2 TRBD1 TRBV7-9 TGTGCCAGCAGGAAGCCGGGACAGGGGAACACCGGGGAGCTGTTTTTT CASRKPGQGNTGELFF
NA TRBJ2-1 TRBD1 TRBV9 TGTGCCAGCAGCGTAAGCGCAGGGGGCGGACTGAATGAGCAGTTCTTC CASSVSAGGGLNEQFF
NA TRBJ2-2 TRBD1 TRBV5-8 TGTGCCAGCAGCTGGCCCCTGGGGACAGGGCCCGGGGAGCTGTTTTTT CASSWPLGTGPGELFF
NA TRBJ2-3 TRBD2 TRBV19 TGTGCCAGTAGTACTCTAGCGGGGGCGTCCACAGATACGCAGTATTTT CASSTLAGASTDTQYF
NA TRBJ2-2 NA TRBV6-4 TGTGCCAGCAGGCCAGGGGTCAGCACCGGGGAGCTGTTTTTT CASRPGVSTGELFF
NA TRBJ2-2 TRBD2 TRBV7-2 TGTGCCAGCAGCTTGTTTTCGAGCGGGGGGGCTGGGGAGCTGTTTTTT CASSLFSSGGAGELFF
NA TRBJ1-4 NA TRBV4-3 TGCGCCAGCAGCCAAGGTCTTTACGGGGGTGGTAATGAAAAACTGTTTTTT CASSQGLYGGGNEKLFF
NA TRBJ2-5 TRBD1 TRBV10-3 TGTGCCATCAGTGAGTTACAGGGGTTGGAGACCCAGTACTTC CAISELQGLETQYF
NA TRBJ1-2 NA TRBV18 TGTGCCAGCTCACCACTAGGACAGCTAACCTATGGCTACACCTTC CASSPLGQLTYGYTF